A single sample gave rise to the 30 T cell receptor beta chains below, sequenced in a study of regulatory T cells in long-lasting Graves disease. Arm-PCR of CDR3 regions and iRepertoire HTBI primers were the basis on which TCR beta libraries were built. Each CDR3 protein is one row after TCRdb ran MiXCR on the multiplex PCR reads. The sample has some 200,000 distinct CDR3 sequences; roughly 19% are singletons. The sample's time point: newly diagnosed GD, antithyroid drugs for less than 3 months. After RNA was extracted from PBMCs, the TCR library was made from it. This sample was shared with a second study, whose subject was T cells in Graves' hyperthyroidism and ophthalmopathy.

The sequences come from peripheral blood mononuclear cells (PBMCs), collected at new diagnosis, from a patient treated with antithyroid drugs. Source of these receptors: a woman under 40 with Graves disease.

A remark on this clonotype: A read error likely explains this, since a far larger clone differs by one base. The chain uses TRBV7-9 and TRBJ1-2, with 7 bases matching TRBD1. Germline V gene lookup returns CDR1 SEHNR and CDR2 FQNEAQ (reference sequence). Trimming removed 5 bases from V and 2 bases from J; junction bases left unmatched: 8. This CDR3 contains 15 residues. Here the CDR3 reads CASSLPPDRNYGYTF. DNA of the CDR3: TGTGCCAGCAGCCTCCCGCCGGACAGGAACTATGGCTACACCTTC.

This clonotype was found once. A read error likely explains this, since a far larger clone differs by one base. V gene TRBV2 combines with J gene TRBJ2-1; 9 nucleotides agree with TRBD2. The DNA end is a closer match to TRBJ2-5, so the J assignment may be wrong. CDR1 is SNHLY and CDR2 is FYNNEI in the germline V gene. CDR3 length: 19 amino acids. DNA for the CDR3: TGTGCCAGCAGTGATTATCGGGTTAGCGGGGGAAAAGTCAAAGAGACCCAGTACTTC. Translated, it gives CASSDYRVSGGKVKETQYF.

There are many counts of this clonotype. V gene TRBV12-3 or TRBV12-4 combines with J gene TRBJ2-4; 12 bases match TRBD2. V dropped 3 bases and J dropped 13; count of bases not matched to a gene: 16. The CDR3 contains 17 residues. The CDR3, as DNA: TGTGCCAGCAGTTTCCATCAGGGAACTAGCGGGGGGCCGGAACAGTACTTC. Its protein is CASSFHQGTSGGPEQYF.

This clonotype was counted many times. V and J are TRBV4-1 and TRBJ2-5, with TRBD2 identical over 14 bases. The CDR3 length is 16 residues. V trimming: 4 bases; J trimming: 1 base; junction bases outside the gene matches: 2. From germline, CDR1 is MGHRA and CDR2 YSYEKL. As DNA, the CDR3 is TGCGCCAGCAGCCCTGGGACTAGCGGGGGCCAAGAGACCCAGTACTTC. Residues: CASSPGTSGGQETQYF.

This clonotype was recorded at least ten times. V usage is TRBV20-1 and J usage is TRBJ1-1, with TRBD1 matching over 7 bases. This CDR3 spans 14 amino acids. Germline CDR1 is DFQATT and CDR2 is SNEGSKA (reference sequence). With 0 bases clipped from V and 10 bases from J, the junction kept 11 bases outside the gene matches. CDR3 DNA sequence: TGCAGTGCTAGAGAACCGGGACAGCTTTTTGGAGCTTTCTTT. It codes for CSAREPGQLFGAFF.

In its sample, this clonotype was seen many times. The rearrangement joins TRBV12-3 or TRBV12-4 to TRBJ2-2; the match to TRBD2 covers 16 bases. The CDR3 runs to 16 residues. Losses at the gene ends were 10 bases for V and 5 bases for J; bases not matched to a gene: 7. The CDR3 DNA sequence: TGTGCCATTGCCCCGGGACTAGCGGGGGGGACCGGGGAGCTGTTTTTT. Protein product: CAIAPGLAGGTGELFF.

V is TRBV14 and J is TRBJ2-3; 8 nucleotides line up with TRBD2. The V segment lost 4 bases and the J segment 7 bases; nucleotides outside the gene matches: 13. The CDR3 has 16 residues. The V gene's germline CDR1 is SGHDN and CDR2 FVKESK. The CDR3 DNA reads TGTGCCAGCAGCCCGCGTCCGGGACTAGTCAAAAATACGCAGTATTTT. This gives the protein CASSPRPGLVKNTQYF. The full variable domain, its missing parts supplied by reference TRBV14 and TRBJ2-3, is EAGVTQFPSHSVIEKGQTVTLRCDPISGHDNLYWYRRVMGKEIKFLLHFVKESKQDESGMPNNRFLAERTGGTYSTLKVQPAELEDSGVYFCASSPRPGLVKNTQYFGPGTRLTVL.

In this sample, this clonotype turned up a few times. The V gene is TRBV13, the J gene TRBJ2-1; D remains ambiguous. Germline assignment: CDR1 PRHDT and CDR2 FYEKMQ (reference sequence). Deletions cut 3 bases from V and 2 bases from J, with 8 bases between. The CDR3 is 14 residues long. The CDR3 sequence: CASSFGRAYNEQFF. In nucleotides, the CDR3 is TGTGCCAGCAGCTTCGGACGTGCCTACAATGAGCAGTTCTTC. The variable domain in full, completed from reference TRBV13 and TRBJ2-1, reads AAGVIQSPRHLIKEKRETATLKCYPIPRHDTVYWYQQGPGQDPQFLISFYEKMQSDKGSIPDRFSAQQFSDYHSELNMSSLELGDSALYFCASSFGRAYNEQFFGPGTRLTVL.

This clonotype was recorded at least ten times. This chain links TRBV7-2 with TRBJ1-5, with 9 bases matching TRBD1. Germline loops: CDR1 SGHTA, CDR2 FQGNSA. With V trimmed by 3 bases and J by 7 bases, 10 bases remained unmatched. This CDR3 spans 16 amino acids. The CDR3 DNA reads TGTGCCAGCAGCTTCAACGAACAGGGGGCATCACAGCCCCAGCATTTT. Its translation: CASSFNEQGASQPQHF.

The J gene is TRBJ1-1, the V gene TRBV6-1; no definite D call. Trimming pared 4 bases from V and 4 bases from J, leaving 16 bases between. The CDR3 has 15 residues. The germline gives CDR1 MNHNS, CDR2 SASEGT. DNA of the CDR3: TGTGCCAGCAGTGGAGCGGTATCACCGGGCACTGAAGCTTTCTTT. Protein: CASSGAVSPGTEAFF.

Ten or more counts support this clonotype. The CDR3 region has the DNA TGTGCCAGCAGTTTAAGGGACAACACTGAAGCTTTCTTT. Translating gives CASSLRDNTEAFF. The V gene is TRBV12-3 or TRBV12-4, the J gene TRBJ1-1, with TRBD1 as a possible D gene (5 bases). Trimming shortened V by 2 bases and J by 2 bases, and 6 bases separated the two germline ends. This CDR3 has 13 residues.

This clonotype was recorded many times. The chain links TRBV6-1 to TRBJ1-2, with TRBD1 identical over 7 bases. Germline-derived CDR1 and CDR2 are MNHNS and SASEGT. The CDR3 sequence is 12 residues long. Unmatched junction bases numbered 8, after V lost 6 bases and J lost 10 bases. In DNA form, the CDR3 reads TGTGCCAGCAGCAGGGAGGGACAGTTCTACACCTTC. It specifies CASSREGQFYTF.

This clonotype was counted many times. CDR3 DNA sequence: TGCGCCAGCGCCCCTGGGACAGGGTCGAACACCGGGGAGCTGTTTTTT. Translated: CASAPGTGSNTGELFF. The chain recombines TRBV5-1 with TRBJ2-2; 9 nucleotides match TRBD1. Germline V gene data show CDR1 as SGHRS and CDR2 as YFSETQ. The CDR3 runs to 16 residues. The J segment lost 0 bases and the V segment lost 7 bases, leaving 7 bases of the junction unmatched.

Regarding this clonotype: This may be a read error, as it is one base from a much larger clone. Given the absence of the conserved phenylalanine or tryptophan at the CDR3 end, a read error is likely. J is TRBJ2-2 and V is TRBV5-1; D remains unclear. Germline values: CDR1 SGHRS, CDR2 YFSETQ. V lost 0 bases to trimming and J lost 1 base, with 7 bases between them. The length of the CDR3 is 15 residues. The CDR3 coding sequence is TGCGCCAGCAGCTTGGAAGGAATGAACACCGGGGAGCTGTTTCTT. It encodes CASSLEGMNTGELFL.

The chain uses TRBV2 and TRBJ2-7; tentative D call: TRBD1 (6 bases). The CDR3 extends over 12 amino acids. Germline V gene data show CDR1 as SNHLY and CDR2 as FYNNEI. Trimming stripped 8 bases from V and 3 bases from J, with 11 bases between. CDR3 nucleotide sequence: TGTGCCAGCGGGGGCGGGTACTACGAGCAGTACTTC. It specifies CASGGGYYEQYF.

This clonotype came up many times. This chain connects TRBV9 to TRBJ2-1; D remains unclear. Trimming took off 1 base at V and 6 bases at J, with 8 bases between the two ends. The CDR3 covers 13 residues. The germline gives CDR1 SGDLS, CDR2 YYNGEE. The CDR3: CASSVTPVNEQFF. DNA of the CDR3: TGTGCCAGCAGCGTAACGCCCGTCAATGAGCAGTTCTTC.

This chain links TRBV19 with TRBJ2-7; 8 bases align to TRBD1. Germline V CDR1 and CDR2: LNHDA, SQIVND (reference sequence). Germline trimming cut 1 base from V and 3 bases from J; bases unmatched to any gene: 2. The CDR3 sequence is 14 residues long. CDR3 nucleotide sequence: TGTGCCAGTAGTATAGGTACAGGGGGCTACGAGCAGTACTTC. Protein sequence: CASSIGTGGYEQYF.

The chain recombines TRBV7-2 with TRBJ2-3; 16 bases fit TRBD2. CDR1 and CDR2 from the germline V gene are SGHTA and FQGNSA. The CDR3 totals 19 residues. The V and J ends lost 3 bases and 3 bases, in that order; junction bases with no gene match: 9. CDR3 bases: TGTGCCAGCAGCTTGGGACTAGCGGGAGGGCCAAGGGGGACAGATACGCAGTATTTT. Translating gives CASSLGLAGGPRGTDTQYF.

This clonotype occurred many times. V and J are TRBV4-1 and TRBJ2-7; 10 bases line up with TRBD1. CDR1 is MGHRA, CDR2 YSYEKL, per germline. The CDR3 is 15 residues long. J lost 3 bases, V lost 0 bases, and 2 bases had no gene match. CDR3 in amino acids: CASSQEGTGVYEQYF. In DNA, the CDR3 is TGCGCCAGCAGCCAAGAGGGGACAGGGGTCTACGAGCAGTACTTC.

This clonotype was counted at least ten times. The chain couples TRBV30 to TRBJ2-1; D might be TRBD2 (6 bases). Germline CDR1 GTSNPN, CDR2 SVGIG (reference sequence). The CDR3 loop spans 16 amino acids. Deletions cut 3 bases from V and 0 bases from J, with 15 bases between. CDR3 residues: CAWSVKRAPSYNEQFF. The CDR3 bases are TGTGCCTGGAGCGTAAAGCGGGCTCCCTCCTACAATGAGCAGTTCTTC.

This clonotype has a count of ten or more. The rearrangement uses TRBV2 and TRBJ2-1, with 9 bases identical to TRBD2. Trimming took 5 bases from V and 6 from J; bases not matched to a gene: 5. There are 14 residues in the CDR3. CDR1 and CDR2 from the germline V gene are SNHLY and FYNNEI. The CDR3 DNA sequence: TGTGCCAGCAGTCCCCTGACTAGCGGCAATGAGCAGTTCTTC. It is translated as CASSPLTSGNEQFF.

There are many counts of this clonotype. The J gene is TRBJ1-2, the V gene TRBV7-3, with no clear D. Germline CDR1 SGHTA, CDR2 FQGTGA. CDR3 size: 14 residues. V was shortened by 6 bases and J by 1 base, with 12 bases between the two germline ends. This CDR3 is CASSLGLGNYGYTF. The CDR3 nucleotides are TGTGCCAGCAGTTTAGGGCTAGGTAACTATGGCTACACCTTC.

This clonotype was counted at least ten times. The chain has TRBV20-1 and TRBJ1-6; D not resolved. V was cut by 5 bases and J by 14 bases, with 19 bases left in between. This CDR3 region has 13 residues. The germline CDR1 and CDR2 sequences are DFQATT and SNEGSKA (reference sequence). Here the CDR3 DNA reads TGCAGTGCTTCCGGGCCTGACTCACCATCCCTCCACTTT. Its protein is CSASGPDSPSLHF.

Many counts were recorded for this clonotype. The chain couples TRBV30 to TRBJ2-3, with 7 nucleotides matching TRBD2. V gave up 6 bases and J gave up 2 bases; unmatched junction bases: 8. The CDR3 contains 14 residues. Germline loops: CDR1 GTSNPN, CDR2 SVGIG (reference sequence). Here the CDR3 DNA reads TGTGCCTGCCTTGGGGGACTAACCACAGATACGCAGTATTTT. Its protein is CACLGGLTTDTQYF.

The sample holds many counts of this clonotype. J is TRBJ2-2 and V is TRBV6-1, with D perhaps TRBD1 (5 bases). The CDR3 totals 14 residues. Trimming removed 7 bases at V and 1 base at J, with 10 bases between. Germline V gene lookup returns CDR1 MNHNS and CDR2 SASEGT. The CDR3 loop reads CASILTGNTGELFF. CDR3 coding DNA: TGTGCCAGCATACTTACAGGGAACACCGGGGAGCTGTTTTTT.

The chain has TRBV29-1 and TRBJ1-2; D is possibly TRBD1 (5 bases). Trimming shortened V by 3 bases and J by 8 bases, and 16 bases separated the two germline ends. Germline values: CDR1 SQVTM, CDR2 ANQGSEA. CDR3 size: 13 residues. The CDR3 DNA is TGCAGCGTTGATGGTTCGACAGCCTACGGCTACACCTTC. It codes for CSVDGSTAYGYTF.

This clonotype has at least ten counts. V is TRBV6-1 and J is TRBJ2-2; 7 bases agree with TRBD1. Germline CDR1 reads MNHNS; CDR2 reads SASEGT. The CDR3 is made up of 14 amino acids. V gave up 6 bases and J gave up 0 bases; unmatched junction bases: 1. CDR3 amino acids: CASRDRTNTGELFF. The CDR3 DNA sequence: TGTGCCAGCAGGGACAGGACGAACACCGGGGAGCTGTTTTTT.

This clonotype was found many times. This chain uses TRBV19 with TRBJ1-1; D may be TRBD1 (6 bases). CDR3 size: 15 residues. V shed 3 bases and J shed 4 bases, with 15 bases lying between them. Germline V gives CDR1 LNHDA, CDR2 SQIVND (reference sequence). The CDR3 spells CASSIGPGAGTEAFF. The CDR3 DNA sequence: TGTGCCAGTAGTATCGGCCCAGGGGCGGGCACTGAAGCTTTCTTT.

Many counts were recorded for this clonotype. The rearrangement links TRBV6-2 or TRBV6-3 to TRBJ1-2; D ambiguous. Per germline, CDR1 MNHEY and CDR2 SVGEGT. V dropped 5 bases and J dropped 0 bases, with 13 bases sitting between them. The CDR3 has 15 amino acids. The CDR3 nucleotides are TGTGCCAGCAGTCAAGGATCAGGCTCTAACTATGGCTACACCTTC. This encodes CASSQGSGSNYGYTF.

A few counts support this clonotype. This CDR3 reads CSARLPLRDEQYF. Written as DNA, the CDR3 is TGCAGTGCTAGACTACCCCTTAGGGACGAGCAGTACTTC. The rearrangement links TRBV20-1 to TRBJ2-7; no clear D. V shed 2 bases and J shed 5 bases, with 13 bases lying between them. Germline CDR1 is DFQATT and CDR2 is SNEGSKA (reference sequence). CDR3 length equals 13 residues.